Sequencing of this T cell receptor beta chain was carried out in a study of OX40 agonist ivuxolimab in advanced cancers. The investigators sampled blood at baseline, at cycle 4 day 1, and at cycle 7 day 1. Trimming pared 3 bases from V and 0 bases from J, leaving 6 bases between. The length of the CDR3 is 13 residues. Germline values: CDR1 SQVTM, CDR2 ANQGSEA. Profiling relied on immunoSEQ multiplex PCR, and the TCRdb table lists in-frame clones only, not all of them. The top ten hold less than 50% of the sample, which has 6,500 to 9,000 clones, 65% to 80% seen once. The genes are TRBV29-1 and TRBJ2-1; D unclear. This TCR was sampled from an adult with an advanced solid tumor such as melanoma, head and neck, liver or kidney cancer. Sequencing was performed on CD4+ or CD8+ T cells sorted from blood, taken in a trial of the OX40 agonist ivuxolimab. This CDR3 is CSVEESSYNEQFF. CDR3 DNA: TGCAGCGTTGAGGAAAGCTCCTACAATGAGCAGTTCTTC.